These 20 T cell receptor beta chains came from one sample sequenced in a study of OX40 agonist ivuxolimab in advanced cancers. The protocol was immunoSEQ multiplex PCR, while the TCRdb copy is restricted to in-frame clones and leaves out a portion. The repertoire holds 21,000 or so clones, with about 80% as singletons. The sequences come from CD4+ or CD8+ T cells sorted from blood, collected in a trial of the OX40 agonist ivuxolimab. Every receptor here comes from an adult with an advanced solid tumor such as melanoma, head and neck, liver or kidney cancer.

The J gene is TRBJ2-5, the V gene TRBV19; 7 positions agree with TRBD1. The J segment lost 0 bases and the V segment lost 3 bases, leaving 1 base of the junction unmatched. Germline CDR1 LNHDA, CDR2 SQIVND (reference sequence). The CDR3 is 14 amino acids. The CDR3 DNA is TGTGCCAGTAGTATGACAGGGTACCAAGAGACCCAGTACTTC. It encodes CASSMTGYQETQYF.

The chain combines TRBV25-1 with TRBJ2-7, with 9 nucleotides matching TRBD1. V gave up 0 bases and J gave up 3 bases; unmatched junction bases: 6. The V gene's germline CDR1 is MGHDK and CDR2 SYGVNS. This CDR3 is built from 16 residues. The CDR3 DNA sequence: TGTGCCAGCAGTGAATACGGGCGGGACAGGGTCTACGAGCAGTACTTC. This codes for CASSEYGRDRVYEQYF.

This clone came up a few times. In nucleotides, the CDR3 is TGCGCCAGCAGCCAAGATCGATGGAGCGGATACGAGCAGTACTTC. Its protein product is CASSQDRWSGYEQYF. The chain has TRBV4-1 and TRBJ2-7; D is possibly TRBD2 (5 bases). There are 15 residues in the CDR3. The V end was cut by 0 bases, the J end by 4 bases, with 13 bases between. Looked up from germline, CDR1 is MGHRA and CDR2 is YSYEKL.

The chain recombines TRBV19 with TRBJ1-5, with D possibly being TRBD1 (5 bases). The CDR3 sequence is 13 residues long. The V gene lost 6 bases and the J gene lost 7 bases, with 13 bases spanning the gap. The germline gives CDR1 LNHDA, CDR2 SQIVND (reference sequence). The CDR3 DNA sequence: TGTGCCAGTAGCGGACCCGGGGCACAGCCCCAGCATTTT. Amino acids: CASSGPGAQPQHF.

The chain joins TRBV10-2 to TRBJ2-7; TRBD1 agrees at 7 bases. The germline V gene encodes CDR1 WSHSY and CDR2 SAAADI. The CDR3 runs to 15 residues. V shed 4 bases and J 0 bases; nucleotides not matched to a gene: 6. The CDR3 nucleotides read TGCGCCAGCAGTGTGCGGTGGGACAGCTCCTACGAGCAGTACTTC. Its protein product is CASSVRWDSSYEQYF.

This sequence joins TRBV29-1 and TRBJ2-1; 12 nucleotides line up with TRBD2. J was trimmed by 3 bases and V by 7 bases; bases with no gene match: 4. Looked up from germline, CDR1 is SQVTM and CDR2 is ANQGSEA. The CDR3 sequence is 14 residues long. The CDR3 nucleotides read TGCAGCGCCCTGGGACTAGCGGGCTACAATGAGCAGTTCTTC. Amino acids: CSALGLAGYNEQFF.

The CDR3 here is CASSYRAASTDTQYF. CDR3 bases: TGTGCCAGCAGTTACAGGGCAGCTAGCACAGATACGCAGTATTTT. The chain has TRBV6-5 and TRBJ2-3, with unresolved D. This CDR3 is 15 amino acids long. Trimming cost V 2 bases and J 0 bases, with 9 bases left between them. CDR1 MNHEY and CDR2 SVGAGI come from the germline V gene.

This clone came up once. The chain joins TRBV2 to TRBJ2-7; D remains unclear. Trimming pared 3 bases from V and 0 bases from J, leaving 6 bases between. The CDR3 is 13 amino acids. CDR1 and CDR2 (germline): SNHLY, FYNNEI. The CDR3 coding sequence is TGTGCCAGCAGTGAGGTGGGCTCCTACGAGCAGTACTTC. Encoded protein: CASSEVGSYEQYF.

This chain links TRBV9 with TRBJ2-7; possibly TRBD1 for D (5 bases). CDR1 is SGDLS and CDR2 is YYNGEE in the germline V gene. This CDR3 comprises 11 residues. V lost 3 bases and J lost 4, with 5 bases in between. The CDR3 region has the DNA TGTGCCAGCAGCGCAGGGTACGAGCAGTACTTC. Residues: CASSAGYEQYF.

The rearrangement links TRBV4-2 to TRBJ2-5; TRBD2 aligns across 9 bases. The CDR3 covers 17 residues. J was trimmed by 4 bases and V by 0 bases; bases with no gene match: 9. Germline V gives CDR1 LGHNA, CDR2 YNFKEQ. The DNA of the CDR3 is TGTGCCAGCAGCCAAGATGTAAATAGCGGGAGAGCAGAGACCCAGTACTTC. Residues: CASSQDVNSGRAETQYF.

The rearrangement uses TRBV5-4 and TRBJ1-1, with D uncertain. The CDR3 contains 12 residues. V shed 4 bases and J shed 4 bases, with 8 bases lying between them. CDR1 and CDR2 from the germline V gene are SGHNT and YYREEE (reference sequence). The CDR3 here is CASSGDGTEAFF. The CDR3 region has the DNA TGTGCCAGCAGCGGCGACGGCACTGAAGCTTTCTTT.

This clone was seen once. The chain carries TRBV9 and TRBJ2-2, with TRBD1 matching 8 bases. V lost 0 bases and J lost 2; bases outside the gene matches: 6. CDR1 SGDLS and CDR2 YYNGEE come from the germline V gene. This CDR3 region has 17 residues. CDR3: CASSVALDRANTGELFF. For the CDR3, the DNA is TGTGCCAGCAGCGTAGCGTTGGACAGGGCTAACACCGGGGAGCTGTTTTTT.

In its sample, this clone was seen a few times. The gene calls are TRBV25-1 and TRBJ2-1, with D possibly TRBD1 on 7 matching bases. The CDR3 consists of 18 residues. Germline loops: CDR1 MGHDK, CDR2 SYGVNS. Trimming stripped 3 bases from V and 5 bases from J, with 23 bases between. CDR3 loop: CASSERKLRGEINNEQFF. The CDR3 DNA reads as TGTGCCAGCAGTGAGAGGAAGCTCAGGGGGGAAATTAACAATGAGCAGTTCTTC.

This chain uses TRBV7-3 with TRBJ2-5; 7 bases line up with TRBD2. Germline V gene data show CDR1 as SGHTA and CDR2 as FQGTGA. The CDR3 runs 14 residues. J lost 3 bases, V lost 5 bases, and 6 bases had no gene match. Here the CDR3 DNA reads TGTGCCAGCAGCCGCTACGGGGGGAAAGAGACCCAGTACTTC. Encoded protein: CASSRYGGKETQYF. Variable domain in full (rest from reference TRBV7-3 and TRBJ2-5): GAGVSQTPSNKVTEKGKYVELRCDPISGHTALYWYRQSLGQGPEFLIYFQGTGAADDSGLPNDRFFAVRPEGSVSTLKIQRTERGDSAVYLCASSRYGGKETQYFGPGTRLLVL.

V and J are TRBV6-1 and TRBJ2-7; D gene ambiguous. Trimming cost V 1 base and J 2 bases, with 6 bases left between them. CDR1 is MNHNS and CDR2 is SASEGT in the germline V gene. This CDR3 has 13 residues. Here the CDR3 DNA reads TGTGCCAGCAGTGAAGGATCTGCCTACGAGCAGTACTTC. Translated, it gives CASSEGSAYEQYF.

V and J are TRBV5-1 and TRBJ1-2; the D gene is possibly TRBD1 (5 bases). This CDR3 is 13 amino acids long. The V and J ends lost 4 bases and 6 bases respectively, with 13 bases between them. Per the germline V gene, CDR1 is SGHRS and CDR2 is YFSETQ. The CDR3 spells CASSEGLGHGYTF. CDR3 nucleotide sequence: TGCGCCAGCAGCGAGGGACTAGGGCATGGCTACACCTTC.

V is TRBV29-1 and J is TRBJ1-5, with D perhaps matching TRBD1 (6 bases). Deletions cut 5 bases from V and 3 bases from J, with 11 bases between. Germline CDR1 SQVTM, CDR2 ANQGSEA. The CDR3 sequence is 13 residues long. Here the CDR3 reads CSVTGATNQPQHF. DNA of the CDR3: TGCAGCGTTACGGGGGCAACCAATCAGCCCCAGCATTTT.

This rearrangement joins TRBV6-5 to TRBJ2-7; 11 positions agree with TRBD2. V dropped 5 bases and J dropped 5; count of bases not matched to a gene: 8. CDR3 length: 15 amino acids. Germline CDR1 MNHEY, CDR2 SVGAGI. CDR3: CASSTQLAGVHEQYF. The CDR3 DNA sequence: TGTGCCAGCAGTACTCAACTAGCGGGAGTGCACGAGCAGTACTTC.

This rearrangement joins TRBV7-6 to TRBJ2-7; no clear D gene. The CDR3 is 15 amino acids. With 1 base removed from V and 4 bases from J, the gap between germline ends came to 14 bases. Per the germline V gene, CDR1 is SGHVS and CDR2 is FNYEAQ. The CDR3 reads CASSLDYGSPYEQYF. As DNA, the CDR3 is TGTGCCAGCAGCTTAGATTACGGGTCCCCTTACGAGCAGTACTTC.

The chain employs TRBV2 and TRBJ1-4; 9 bases agree with TRBD1. The V and J ends lost 5 bases and 0 bases, in that order; junction bases with no gene match: 7. The CDR3 covers 17 residues. The V gene's germline CDR1 is SNHLY and CDR2 FYNNEI. This CDR3 reads CASSHRGRLATNEKLFF. CDR3 DNA sequence: TGTGCCAGCAGTCACAGGGGGCGACTAGCAACTAATGAAAAACTGTTTTTT.